One sample yielded the 20 T cell receptor beta chains listed below, sequenced in a study of shared T cell receptors in the human thymus. Libraries were prepared by immunoSEQ multiplex PCR; TCRdb keeps only in-frame clonotypes and omits some of them. The sample has 630,000 or so clones, more than 75% seen once. These data were also reused for a study on human thymus T cells.

Material for sequencing was thymocytes. The origin of the receptors is a boy under three years old with a congenital heart defect.

The chain is built from TRBV28 and TRBJ1-2; TRBD1 aligns across 8 bases. There are 16 residues in the CDR3. The J segment lost 4 bases and the V segment lost 5 bases, leaving 12 bases of the junction unmatched. From germline, CDR1 is MDHEN and CDR2 SYDVKM. CDR3 residues: CASSPGQGSLSYGYTF. The CDR3 nucleotides read TGTGCCAGCAGTCCAGGACAGGGTTCTCTTTCCTATGGCTACACCTTC.

The chain joins TRBV19 to TRBJ2-1; 12 nucleotides align to TRBD2. The CDR3 totals 17 residues. In germline, CDR1 is LNHDA, CDR2 SQIVND (reference sequence). V lost 6 bases, J lost 6 bases, and 12 bases stayed unmatched. Here the CDR3 DNA reads TGTGCCAGTAGGGGACTAGCGGGCCTTCAGGGGGCCAATGAGCAGTTCTTC. As protein: CASRGLAGLQGANEQFF.

This chain uses TRBV7-2 with TRBJ2-7; TRBD1 agrees at 9 bases. This CDR3 has 15 amino acids. Germline-derived CDR1 and CDR2 are SGHTA and FQGNSA. Unmatched junction bases numbered 7, after V lost 5 bases and J lost 2 bases. CDR3 protein: CASSADRGGAYEQYF. Written as DNA, the CDR3 is TGTGCCAGCAGCGCGGACAGGGGAGGGGCCTACGAGCAGTACTTC.

The CDR3 protein is CASSKRVPWRDSTDTQYF. CDR3 nucleotides: TGTGCCAGCAGCAAAAGGGTCCCTTGGCGGGATAGCACAGATACGCAGTATTTT. The rearrangement links TRBV5-6 to TRBJ2-3; TRBD2 is a possible D gene (6 bases). V lost 4 bases to trimming and J lost 0 bases, with 21 bases between them. Germline V gene sequence: CDR1 SGHDT, CDR2 YYEEEE. The length of the CDR3 is 18 residues.

The chain has TRBV4-3 and TRBJ1-1, with D perhaps matching TRBD1 (5 bases). Germline V gives CDR1 LGHNA, CDR2 YSLEER. The CDR3 is 16 residues long. Trimming cost V 1 base and J 0 bases, with 12 bases left between them. This CDR3 is CASSQGGGAMNTEAFF. The CDR3 DNA reads TGCGCCAGCAGCCAAGGGGGAGGGGCCATGAACACTGAAGCTTTCTTT.

This chain joins TRBV27 and TRBJ1-1; possible D gene TRBD1, 6 bases. Germline CDR1 reads MNHEY; CDR2 reads SMNVEV (reference sequence). Between the trimmed V and J ends, which lost 6 bases and 5 bases, there was a span of 19 bases. The CDR3 contains 15 residues. CDR3 nucleotide sequence: TGTGCCAGCAGGATGATCAGGCAGGGGAAAACTGAAGCTTTCTTT. This codes for CASRMIRQGKTEAFF.

The chain has TRBV5-1 and TRBJ1-2, with D maybe TRBD1 (5 bases). V shed 3 bases and J shed 1 base, with 10 bases lying between them. The CDR3 sequence is 14 residues long. CDR1 is SGHRS, CDR2 YFSETQ, per germline. The CDR3 here is CASSSGDGNYGYTF. The CDR3 nucleotides are TGCGCCAGCAGCTCGGGGGACGGTAACTATGGCTACACCTTC.

The gene calls are TRBV7-9 and TRBJ2-6, with TRBD2 matching 8 bases. CDR3 length: 16 amino acids. V shed 5 bases and J 0 bases; nucleotides not matched to a gene: 3. Looked up from germline, CDR1 is SEHNR and CDR2 is FQNEAQ (reference sequence). The CDR3: CASSRGTSSGANVLTF. DNA of the CDR3: TGTGCCAGCAGCCGAGGGACTAGCTCTGGGGCCAACGTCCTGACTTTC.

The chain joins TRBV19 to TRBJ2-2; no reliable D call. CDR1 and CDR2 from the germline V gene are LNHDA and SQIVND (reference sequence). Trimming took off 3 bases at V and 5 bases at J, with 4 bases between the two ends. The CDR3 covers 12 residues. CDR3 nucleotide sequence: TGTGCCAGTAGTATTCGTACCGGGGAGCTGTTTTTT. Its translation: CASSIRTGELFF.

The chain is built from TRBV15 and TRBJ2-1; possible D gene TRBD2, 6 bases. V was cut by 5 bases and J by 6 bases, with 23 bases left in between. This CDR3 has 17 amino acids. Germline loops: CDR1 LNHNV, CDR2 YYDKDF (reference sequence). In DNA form, the CDR3 reads TGTGCCACCAGCCGCGACTTGCGGGCGGGAAAAAGCAATGAGCAGTTCTTC. This translates into CATSRDLRAGKSNEQFF.

V usage is TRBV14 and J usage is TRBJ1-1; possibly TRBD1 for D (5 bases). The CDR3 runs to 12 residues. From germline, CDR1 is SGHDN and CDR2 FVKESK. Trimming removed 0 bases from V and 10 bases from J, with 9 bases in between. The CDR3 DNA reads TGTGCCAGCAGCCAAGAGGCAGGGCGAGCTTTCTTT. Residues: CASSQEAGRAFF.

The chain recombines TRBV7-3 with TRBJ2-7, with D uncertain. The CDR3 extends over 15 amino acids. CDR1 is SGHTA and CDR2 is FQGTGA in the germline V gene. The V end lost 2 bases, the J end lost 3 bases, and 14 bases lay between the germline ends. CDR3 amino acids: CASSLLWVRGYEQYF. For the CDR3, the DNA is TGTGCCAGCAGCTTATTATGGGTCAGAGGCTACGAGCAGTACTTC.

The rearrangement uses TRBV11-2 and TRBJ1-2, with D perhaps matching TRBD1 (6 bases). The CDR3 has 14 amino acids. V shed 0 bases and J shed 8 bases, with 13 bases lying between them. Germline-derived CDR1 and CDR2 are SGHAT and FQNNGV. In nucleotides, the CDR3 is TGTGCCAGCAGCTTAGAGAGGGGGTTAGGAGGCTACACCTTC. This encodes CASSLERGLGGYTF.

The CDR3 DNA reads TGTGCCAGCAGCCAAGTTCCCCCGGGACTAGAAGGATACAATGAGCAGTTCTTC. Translation: CASSQVPPGLEGYNEQFF. The chain carries TRBV14 and TRBJ2-1; 8 bases agree with TRBD2. Looked up from germline, CDR1 is SGHDN and CDR2 is FVKESK. The V gene end was trimmed by 1 base and the J gene end by 4 bases; junction bases not matched to a gene: 12. This CDR3 comprises 18 residues.

The chain links TRBV15 to TRBJ1-5; the D is unclear. This CDR3 is built from 14 residues. V lost 3 bases and J 3 bases, leaving 9 bases between the germline ends. Germline CDR1 is LNHNV and CDR2 is YYDKDF (reference sequence). As DNA, the CDR3 is TGTGCCACCAGCAGCACAGCGGTCAATCAGCCCCAGCATTTT. It encodes CATSSTAVNQPQHF.

This chain uses TRBV6-5 with TRBJ1-5, with a tentative D call TRBD1 (5 bases). CDR3 length: 15 amino acids. From germline, CDR1 is MNHEY and CDR2 SVGAGI. The ends were cut back, 6 bases at V and 7 bases at J, with 19 bases in the middle. CDR3 in DNA: TGTGCCAGCAGACAAACCGGGACTACGGGCCAGCCCCAGCATTTT. It codes for CASRQTGTTGQPQHF.

This chain joins TRBV5-8 and TRBJ1-2; possibly TRBD1 for D (5 bases). CDR3 length equals 12 residues. Germline V gene sequence: CDR1 SGHTS, CDR2 YDEGEE. The V end was cut by 1 base, the J end by 6 bases, with 7 bases between. CDR3: CASSLRGDGYTF. The CDR3 DNA reads TGTGCCAGCAGCTTGCGGGGGGATGGCTACACCTTC.

V gene TRBV12-2 combines with J gene TRBJ2-7; no DNA check was done on the table's D call, TRBD1. TRBV12-2 is marked as a pseudogene. CDR3 size: 16 residues. The DNA for the CDR3 is TGTGCAAGTCGCGTTAGACGCGCAGGGACAGTCTACGAGCAGTACTTC. Its protein is CASRVRRAGTVYEQYF.

The rearrangement joins TRBV7-2 to TRBJ2-1; the match to TRBD2 covers 7 bases. In germline, CDR1 is SGHTA, CDR2 FQGNSA. This CDR3 has 19 residues. V gave up 5 bases and J gave up 5 bases; unmatched junction bases: 21. Here the CDR3 DNA reads TGTGCCAGCAGCCTAAGACTAGCTTCGGACCCAACACGGGACAATGAGCAGTTCTTC. Encoded protein: CASSLRLASDPTRDNEQFF.

The chain joins TRBV7-2 to TRBJ1-5; 8 nucleotides match TRBD1. The CDR3 extends over 19 amino acids. Germline-derived CDR1 and CDR2 are SGHTA and FQGNSA. J was trimmed by 0 bases and V by 2 bases; bases with no gene match: 12. The CDR3: CASSLSDRGPHYSNQPQHF. The CDR3, as DNA: TGTGCCAGCAGCTTATCCGACAGGGGCCCTCATTATAGCAATCAGCCCCAGCATTTT.